The next 27 T cell receptor beta chains were all read from a single sample in a study of long-term antiretroviral therapy in people with HIV. At survey level, the immunoSEQ assay was run in its v3.0 version. Sequencing was performed with immunoSEQ multiplex PCR; in TCRdb, only in-frame clones are kept and a portion is missing. The profile shows 20,000 to 30,000 clones, more than 70% of them singletons. The sequences come from unsorted PBMCs, collected approximately 4.8 years after starting antiretroviral therapy. Receptors were obtained from a man aged 35-49 years with HIV.

This chain connects TRBV7-2 to TRBJ2-1; 7 positions match TRBD1. Per the germline V gene, CDR1 is SGHTA and CDR2 is FQGNSA. Trimming took 2 bases from V and 6 from J; bases not matched to a gene: 10. The CDR3 loop spans 16 amino acids. The CDR3 loop is CASSLYPQGLPNEQFF. Written as DNA, the CDR3 is TGTGCCAGCAGCTTATACCCACAGGGGCTTCCCAATGAGCAGTTCTTC.

This chain uses TRBV4-3 with TRBJ2-2; D not resolved. The CDR3 runs to 13 residues. The V end was cut by 1 base, the J end by 7 bases, with 7 bases between. Looked up from germline, CDR1 is LGHNA and CDR2 is YSLEER. The CDR3 is CASSQVSYGELFF. For the CDR3, the DNA is TGCGCCAGCAGCCAAGTCTCTTACGGGGAGCTGTTTTTT.

The chain is built from TRBV11-2 and TRBJ1-2, with D unclear. The V and J ends lost 2 bases and 4 bases respectively, with 2 bases between them. Germline lookup yields CDR1 SGHAT and CDR2 FQNNGV. CDR3 length equals 11 residues. CDR3 nucleotides: TGTGCCAGCAGCTTAATCTATGGCTACACCTTC. Its protein product is CASSLIYGYTF.

The chain combines TRBV5-1 with TRBJ2-3; 10 positions agree with TRBD2. Per germline, CDR1 SGHRS and CDR2 YFSETQ. CDR3 size: 16 residues. V shed 4 bases and J 1 base; nucleotides not matched to a gene: 6. The chain's CDR3 is CASSPGAGGGTDTQYF. In nucleotides, the CDR3 is TGCGCCAGCAGCCCTGGAGCGGGGGGGGGCACAGATACGCAGTATTTT.

The chain carries TRBV6-1 and TRBJ1-2, with a possible D match to TRBD1 (5 bases). V lost 2 bases, J lost 5 bases, and 21 bases lay in between. There are 17 residues in the CDR3. Germline assignment: CDR1 MNHNS and CDR2 SASEGT. The CDR3 DNA is TGTGCCAGCAGTGAATCGGGTGGTACCGGGACCCAATATGGCTACACCTTC. It specifies CASSESGGTGTQYGYTF.

This clone came up a few times. The rearrangement links TRBV14 to TRBJ2-7; D may be TRBD2 (6 bases). This CDR3 has 14 residues. V lost 4 bases to trimming and J lost 4 bases, with 14 bases between them. The germline CDR1 and CDR2 sequences are SGHDN and FVKESK. The CDR3 protein is CASSLGGWGYEQYF. Written as DNA, the CDR3 is TGTGCCAGCAGCCTCGGGGGTTGGGGATACGAGCAGTACTTC.

This chain uses TRBV6-6 with TRBJ1-1, with 7 bases matching TRBD1. CDR3 length equals 15 residues. Germline V gives CDR1 MNHNY, CDR2 SVGAGI (reference sequence). Trimming at V came to 5 bases and at J to 2 bases, leaving 8 bases not matched to a gene. CDR3 sequence reads: CASSPQGPQNTEAFF. As DNA, the CDR3 is TGTGCCAGCAGTCCACAGGGGCCCCAAAACACTGAAGCTTTCTTT.

The chain recombines TRBV18 with TRBJ2-7; the match to TRBD2 covers 10 bases. Germline CDR1 reads KGHSH; CDR2 reads LQKENI. The ends lost 1 base at V and 4 bases at J; junction bases unmatched: 7. This CDR3 region has 16 residues. The CDR3 here is CASSPLSSGSEYEQYF. CDR3 nucleotides: TGTGCCAGCTCACCACTCTCTAGCGGGAGCGAGTACGAGCAGTACTTC. Supplemented by reference TRBV18 and TRBJ2-7, the full variable domain reads NAGVMQNPRHLVRRRGQEARLRCSPMKGHSHVYWYRQLPEEGLKFMVYLQKENIIDESGMPKERFSAEFPKEGPSILRIQQVVRGDSAAYFCASSPLSSGSEYEQYFGPGTRLTVT.

The chain has TRBV11-2 and TRBJ1-4; D call uncertain. The CDR3 contains 16 residues. From germline, CDR1 is SGHAT and CDR2 FQNNGV. Trimming stripped 5 bases from V and 4 bases from J, with 17 bases between. For the CDR3, the DNA is TGTGCCAGCAGCGCACCGGGAGGGTGGGGTAATGAAAAACTGTTTTTT. Translating gives CASSAPGGWGNEKLFF.

The chain uses TRBV10-3 and TRBJ1-2; 10 bases line up with TRBD1. The CDR3 is 16 amino acids. J was trimmed by 6 bases and V by 3 bases; bases with no gene match: 10. Per germline, CDR1 ENHRY and CDR2 SYGVKD. CDR3 amino acids: CAISDQGLGTGDGYTF. DNA for the CDR3: TGTGCCATCAGTGATCAGGGTTTGGGGACAGGGGATGGCTACACCTTC.

This clone is deemed medium-sized (0.01 to 0.1%). DNA for the CDR3: TGTGCCAGCAGCGGGCCATATGCTAACTATGGCTACACCTTC. Translation gives CASSGPYANYGYTF. This chain connects TRBV7-9 to TRBJ1-2; D not resolved. Deletions cut 5 bases from V and 0 bases from J, with 10 bases between. There are 14 residues in the CDR3. Per germline, CDR1 SEHNR and CDR2 FQNEAQ (reference sequence). Complete variable domain (other parts from reference TRBV7-9 and TRBJ1-2): DTGVSQNPRHKITKRGQNVTFRCDPISEHNRLYWYRQTLGQGPEFLTYFQNEAQLEKSRLLSDRFSAERPKGSFSTLEIQRTEQGDSAMYLCASSGPYANYGYTFGSGTRLTVV.

The chain employs TRBV21-1 and TRBJ2-2; the table's D call, TRBD2, has no DNA check behind it. TRBV21-1 is assigned pseudogene status. The CDR3 runs to 14 residues. The chain's CDR3 is CASVTGETNGELFF. The CDR3 DNA reads TGTGCCAGCGTTACGGGAGAAACGAACGGGGAGCTGTTTTTT.

The chain carries TRBV6-6 and TRBJ1-4, with D perhaps TRBD1 (6 bases). This CDR3 has 14 residues. Germline-derived CDR1 and CDR2 are MNHNY and SVGAGI (reference sequence). Trimming took 2 bases from V and 8 from J, leaving 12 bases between them. In DNA form, the CDR3 reads TGTGCCAGCAGTTACGACTCGCAGGGGGAAAAACTGTTTTTT. Encoded protein: CASSYDSQGEKLFF.

The gene calls are TRBV6-6 and TRBJ1-5; 7 nucleotides match TRBD1. Germline CDR1 MNHNY, CDR2 SVGAGI (reference sequence). The V segment lost 2 bases and the J segment 6 bases; nucleotides outside the gene matches: 10. The CDR3 has 16 residues. The CDR3 sequence is CASSYPTGYTFQPQHF. CDR3 nucleotides: TGTGCCAGCAGTTACCCGACAGGGTACACTTTTCAGCCCCAGCATTTT.

In this sample, this clone turned up once. V gene TRBV29-1 combines with J gene TRBJ2-5, with 15 nucleotides matching TRBD2. With V trimmed by 7 bases and J by 7 bases, 19 bases remained unmatched. The CDR3 extends over 18 amino acids. Germline V lookup: CDR1 SQVTM, CDR2 ANQGSEA. This chain's CDR3 is CSALGTSGGTVGVGTQYF. In DNA form, the CDR3 reads TGCAGCGCCCTAGGGACTAGCGGGGGGACCGTTGGGGTGGGGACCCAGTACTTC.

In regard to this clone: Likely a read error: the CDR3 ends without its conserved phenylalanine or tryptophan. The limits of the CDR3 on the DNA are not certain, so only TCRdb's listed CDR3 is given. The chain is built from TRBV27 and TRBJ1-2; TRBD1 is taken as the D call from the table, unchecked against the DNA. Per the germline V gene, CDR1 is MNHEY and CDR2 is SMNVEV (reference sequence). The CDR3 numbers 12 amino acids, ends counted. The CDR3 is CASTRPRTGEFL.

This clone turned up a few times. The chain uses TRBV30 and TRBJ2-2; tentatively, D is TRBD2 (6 bases). The V and J ends lost 0 bases and 3 bases respectively, with 14 bases between them. CDR1 is GTSNPN and CDR2 is SVGIG in the germline V gene (reference sequence). The CDR3 covers 16 residues. The CDR3 spells CAWSVDAPGDTGELFF. CDR3 DNA sequence: TGTGCCTGGAGTGTAGACGCCCCGGGAGACACCGGGGAGCTGTTTTTT.

This clone was picked up a small number of times. The chain links TRBV19 to TRBJ2-7; the D is unclear. Germline V lookup: CDR1 LNHDA, CDR2 SQIVND (reference sequence). V lost 8 bases, J lost 1 base, and 6 bases lay in between. CDR3 length: 11 amino acids. The CDR3 here is CASSDSYEQYF. The CDR3 DNA reads as TGTGCCAGTTCTGATTCCTACGAGCAGTACTTC.

The chain employs TRBV5-1 and TRBJ2-4; D is possibly TRBD1 (6 bases). CDR3 length equals 16 residues. V lost 1 base, J lost 6 bases, and 17 bases lay in between. Germline CDR1 reads SGHRS; CDR2 reads YFSETQ. CDR3 region: CASSLFEQGWGNIQYF. CDR3 nucleotide sequence: TGCGCCAGCAGCTTGTTCGAGCAGGGGTGGGGAAACATTCAGTACTTC.

V usage is TRBV18 and J usage is TRBJ1-3; D is unclear. The V end was cut by 3 bases, the J end by 7 bases, with 13 bases between. This CDR3 is built from 14 residues. The V gene's germline CDR1 is KGHSH and CDR2 LQKENI. The CDR3 DNA sequence: TGTGCCAGCTCACCCGACCTGTGGGAGAACACCATATATTTT. Its translation is CASSPDLWENTIYF.

The chain links TRBV7-2 to TRBJ1-1, with D perhaps TRBD1 (6 bases). The CDR3 contains 16 residues. With 5 bases removed from V and 3 bases from J, the gap between germline ends came to 19 bases. Germline V gene data show CDR1 as SGHTA and CDR2 as FQGNSA. The CDR3 DNA sequence: TGTGCCAGCAGCCCCTACAGGGACCGTGGGGACACTGAAGCTTTCTTT. Translation: CASSPYRDRGDTEAFF.

This chain connects TRBV5-4 to TRBJ1-1, with 9 bases identical to TRBD1. Germline-derived CDR1 and CDR2 are SGHNT and YYREEE (reference sequence). V gave up 3 bases and J gave up 7 bases; unmatched junction bases: 7. This CDR3 is built from 14 residues. DNA for the CDR3: TGTGCCAGCAGCTACGACAGGGGGAAGGATGAAGCTTTCTTT. It is translated as CASSYDRGKDEAFF.

The V gene is TRBV27, the J gene TRBJ2-1; 13 bases agree with TRBD2. Trimming cost V 5 bases and J 1 base; bases outside gene matches: 2. This CDR3 has 16 residues. The germline CDR1 and CDR2 sequences are MNHEY and SMNVEV (reference sequence). The CDR3 DNA is TGTGCCAGCAGTAGACTAGCGGGGGGATCCTACAATGAGCAGTTCTTC. It codes for CASSRLAGGSYNEQFF.

The chain uses TRBV18 and TRBJ2-3, with a tentative D call TRBD2 (5 bases). CDR3 length equals 17 residues. Between the trimmed V and J ends, which lost 1 base and 6 bases, there was a span of 20 bases. Germline CDR1 reads KGHSH; CDR2 reads LQKENI. The DNA of the CDR3 is TGTGCCAGCTCACCACTAGTCGCGGCGGGCCGTGGCGATACGCAGTATTTT. The encoded protein is CASSPLVAAGRGDTQYF. Together with reference TRBV18 and TRBJ2-3, the CDR3 gives the full variable domain: NAGVMQNPRHLVRRRGQEARLRCSPMKGHSHVYWYRQLPEEGLKFMVYLQKENIIDESGMPKERFSAEFPKEGPSILRIQQVVRGDSAAYFCASSPLVAAGRGDTQYFGPGTRLTVL.

The rearrangement links TRBV11-2 to TRBJ2-3; a possible D gene is TRBD2 (6 bases). The germline CDR1 and CDR2 sequences are SGHAT and FQNNGV. Between the trimmed V and J ends, which lost 0 bases and 4 bases, there was a span of 11 bases. The CDR3 extends over 15 amino acids. Here the CDR3 DNA reads TGTGCCAGCAGCTTAGAGGTGGGGGGTTCAGATACGCAGTATTTT. Protein sequence: CASSLEVGGSDTQYF.

This clone was seen a single time. The rearrangement uses TRBV6-5 and TRBJ1-1, with D hard to call. The CDR3 covers 14 residues. V dropped 6 bases and J dropped 4 bases, with 15 bases sitting between them. Germline V CDR1 and CDR2: MNHEY, SVGAGI. CDR3 loop: CASSHGLMGTEAFF. For the CDR3, the DNA is TGTGCCAGCAGCCACGGGTTGATGGGCACTGAAGCTTTCTTT.

The V call is TRBV7-9, the J call TRBJ2-2; 9 bases are a match to TRBD1. The CDR3 is 15 residues long. CDR1 is SEHNR and CDR2 is FQNEAQ in the germline V gene (reference sequence). V dropped 8 bases and J dropped 6; count of bases not matched to a gene: 10. DNA of the CDR3: TGTGCCAGCCGCACGGGACAGGGAACGGCCGGGGAGCTGTTTTTT. Translation gives CASRTGQGTAGELFF.